The rows below give T cell receptor beta chains drawn from one sample of a study of T cells after yellow fever vaccination. TCRdb used MiXCR to reprocess the 5' RACE reads, holding one entry per CDR3 protein. Of a few hundred thousand distinct CDR3 sequences listed, around 6.8% are singletons. Sequenced material: PBMCs, taken 35 to 50 days after the first yellow fever vaccination. Receptors were obtained from a young man who received the YFV17D yellow fever vaccine. The CDR3 runs from the conserved cysteine through the conserved F or W. A D gene is named only where the DNA matches it firmly. Clone size is shown for a subset of rows, as once, few, many or a class of expanded clone.

length: 18
J: TRBJ2-1
V: TRBV18
D: TRBD1
size: few
CDR3: CASSPRTISRGQYNEQFF
DNA: TGTGCCAGCTCACCACGGACAATATCCCGGGGACAGTACAATGAGCAGTTCTTC

length: 18
J: TRBJ1-4
V: TRBV6-1
D: -
size: few
CDR3: CASRPRGGRTLGGEKLFF
DNA: TGTGCCAGCAGACCAAGGGGGGGACGGACGTTGGGCGGCGAAAAACTGTTTTTT

length: 15
J: TRBJ2-5
V: TRBV7-7
D: TRBD1
size: few
CDR3: CASSSRGDRAETQYF
DNA: TGTGCCAGCAGCTCCCGCGGGGACAGGGCGGAGACCCAGTACTTC

length: 14
J: TRBJ1-2
V: TRBV21-1
D: -
size: few
CDR3: CASSKEATNYGYTF
DNA: TGTGCCAGCAGCAAAGAGGCCACTAACTATGGCTACACCTTC

length: 13
J: TRBJ1-2
V: TRBV7-8
D: -
size: many
CDR3: CASSFSRGYGYTF
DNA: TGTGCCAGCAGCTTCTCTAGGGGCTATGGCTACACCTTC

length: 16
J: TRBJ2-3
V: TRBV4-1
D: -
size: -
CDR3: CASSQSGRPSTDTQYF
DNA: TGCGCCAGCAGCCAATCAGGCAGACCTAGCACAGATACGCAGTATTTT

length: 14
J: TRBJ2-1
V: TRBV7-2
D: TRBD2
size: -
CDR3: CASSPGLAGVEQFF
DNA: TGTGCCAGCAGCCCGGGACTAGCGGGGGTTGAGCAGTTCTTC

length: 16
J: TRBJ2-3
V: TRBV20-1
D: -
size: few
CDR3: CSAPTLGGGGIDTQYF
DNA: TGCAGTGCTCCAACCCTTGGAGGGGGAGGGATAGATACGCAGTATTTT

length: 14
J: TRBJ2-4
V: TRBV5-6
D: -
size: few
CDR3: CASSLVGIQNIQYF
DNA: TGTGCCAGCAGCTTGGTAGGGATCCAAAACATTCAGTACTTC

length: 15
J: TRBJ2-2
V: TRBV12-3/TRBV12-4
D: -
size: -
CDR3: CASSLRGVGAGELFF
DNA: TGTGCCAGCAGTTTACGCGGGGTCGGGGCCGGGGAGCTGTTTTTT

length: 15
J: TRBJ2-2
V: TRBV7-8
D: -
size: -
CDR3: CASSLGTTSTGELFF
DNA: TGTGCCAGCAGCTTGGGTACTACTAGCACCGGGGAGCTGTTTTTT

length: 13
J: TRBJ1-1
V: TRBV13
D: TRBD1
size: -
CDR3: CASSSNRGKKAFF
DNA: TGTGCCAGCAGCTCCAACAGGGGTAAGAAAGCTTTCTTT

length: 14
J: TRBJ2-5
V: TRBV4-2
D: TRBD2
size: many
CDR3: CASSRSGGEGTQYF
DNA: TGTGCCAGCAGCCGTAGCGGGGGAGAGGGGACCCAGTACTTC

length: 14
J: TRBJ2-1
V: TRBV7-2
D: -
size: few
CDR3: CASSPMHSFNEQFF
DNA: TGTGCCAGCAGCCCCATGCACTCTTTTAATGAGCAGTTCTTC

length: 15
J: TRBJ1-1
V: TRBV20-1
D: -
size: -
CDR3: CSASLAGILNTEAFF
DNA: TGCAGTGCGTCCTTGGCGGGGATTTTGAACACTGAAGCTTTCTTT

length: 13
J: TRBJ1-5
V: TRBV27
D: -
size: few
CDR3: CASSLSVSQPQHF
DNA: TGTGCCAGCAGTTTATCTGTTTCGCAGCCCCAGCATTTT

length: 16
J: TRBJ2-1
V: TRBV24-1
D: TRBD2
size: few
CDR3: CATSDLVAGVYNEQFF
DNA: TGTGCCACCAGTGATTTAGTAGCGGGGGTCTACAATGAGCAGTTCTTC